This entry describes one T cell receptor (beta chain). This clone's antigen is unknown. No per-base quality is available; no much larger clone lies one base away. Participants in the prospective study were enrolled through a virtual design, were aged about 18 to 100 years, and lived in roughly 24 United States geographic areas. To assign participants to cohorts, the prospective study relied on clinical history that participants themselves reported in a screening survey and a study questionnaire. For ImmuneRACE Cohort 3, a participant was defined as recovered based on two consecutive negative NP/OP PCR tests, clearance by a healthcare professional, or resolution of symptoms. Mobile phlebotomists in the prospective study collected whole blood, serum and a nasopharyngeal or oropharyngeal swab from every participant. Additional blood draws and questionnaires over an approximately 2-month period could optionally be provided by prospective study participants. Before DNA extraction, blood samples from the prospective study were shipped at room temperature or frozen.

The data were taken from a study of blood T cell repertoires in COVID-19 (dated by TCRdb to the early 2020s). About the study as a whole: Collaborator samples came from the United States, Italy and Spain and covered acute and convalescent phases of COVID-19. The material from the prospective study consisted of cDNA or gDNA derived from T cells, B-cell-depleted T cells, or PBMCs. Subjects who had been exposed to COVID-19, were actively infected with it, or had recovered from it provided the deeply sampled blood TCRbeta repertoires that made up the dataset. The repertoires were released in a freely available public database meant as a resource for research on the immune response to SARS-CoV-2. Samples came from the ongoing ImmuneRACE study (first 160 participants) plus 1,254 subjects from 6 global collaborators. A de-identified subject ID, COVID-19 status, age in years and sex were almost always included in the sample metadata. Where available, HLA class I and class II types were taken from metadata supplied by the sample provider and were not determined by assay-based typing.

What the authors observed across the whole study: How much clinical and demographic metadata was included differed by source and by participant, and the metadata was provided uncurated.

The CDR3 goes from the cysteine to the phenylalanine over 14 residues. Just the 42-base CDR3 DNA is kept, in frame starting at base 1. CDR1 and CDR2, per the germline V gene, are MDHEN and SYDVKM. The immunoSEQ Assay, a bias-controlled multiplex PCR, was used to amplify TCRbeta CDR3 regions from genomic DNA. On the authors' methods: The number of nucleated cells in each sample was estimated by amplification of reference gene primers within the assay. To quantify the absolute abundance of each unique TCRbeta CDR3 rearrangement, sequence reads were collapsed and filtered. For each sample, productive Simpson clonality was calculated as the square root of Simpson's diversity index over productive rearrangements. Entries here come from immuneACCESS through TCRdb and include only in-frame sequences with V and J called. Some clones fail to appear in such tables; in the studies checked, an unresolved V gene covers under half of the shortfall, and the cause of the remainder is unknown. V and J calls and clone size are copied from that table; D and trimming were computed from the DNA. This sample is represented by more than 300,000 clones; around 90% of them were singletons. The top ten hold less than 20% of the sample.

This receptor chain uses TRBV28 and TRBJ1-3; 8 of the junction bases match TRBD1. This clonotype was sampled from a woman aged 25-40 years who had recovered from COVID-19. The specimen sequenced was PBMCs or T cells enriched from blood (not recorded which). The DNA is TGTGCAACGGGACAGGCCTCTTCTGGAAACACCATATATTTT. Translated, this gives CATGQASSGNTIYF. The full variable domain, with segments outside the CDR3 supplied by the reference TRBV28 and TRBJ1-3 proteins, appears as DVKVTQSSRYLVKRTGEKVFLECVQDMDHENMFWYRQDPGLGLRLIYFSYDVKMKEKGDIPEGYSVSREKKERFSLILESASTNQTSMYLCATGQASSGNTIYFGEGSWLTVV.